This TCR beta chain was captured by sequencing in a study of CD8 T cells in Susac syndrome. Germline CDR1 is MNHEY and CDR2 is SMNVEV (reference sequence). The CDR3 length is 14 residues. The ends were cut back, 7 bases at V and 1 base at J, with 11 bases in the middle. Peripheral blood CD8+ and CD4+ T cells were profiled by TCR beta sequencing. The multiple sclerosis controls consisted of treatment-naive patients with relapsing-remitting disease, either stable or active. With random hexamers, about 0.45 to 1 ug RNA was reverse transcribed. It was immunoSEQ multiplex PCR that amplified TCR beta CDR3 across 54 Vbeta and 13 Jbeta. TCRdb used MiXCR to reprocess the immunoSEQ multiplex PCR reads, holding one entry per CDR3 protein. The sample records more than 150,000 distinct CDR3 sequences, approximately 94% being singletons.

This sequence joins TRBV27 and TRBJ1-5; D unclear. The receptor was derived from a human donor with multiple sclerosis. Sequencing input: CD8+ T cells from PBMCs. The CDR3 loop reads CASTKVGSNQPQHF. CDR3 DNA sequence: TGTGCCAGCACCAAAGTAGGAAGCAATCAGCCCCAGCATTTT.